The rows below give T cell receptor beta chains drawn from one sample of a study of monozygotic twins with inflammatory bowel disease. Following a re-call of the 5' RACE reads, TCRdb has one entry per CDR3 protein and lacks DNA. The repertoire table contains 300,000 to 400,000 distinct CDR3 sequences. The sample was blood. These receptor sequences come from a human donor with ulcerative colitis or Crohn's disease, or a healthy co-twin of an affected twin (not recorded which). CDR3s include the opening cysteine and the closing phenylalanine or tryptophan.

CASRSIERANTGELFF	TRBJ2-2	TRBV5-1
CASSSGHPNTEAFF	TRBJ1-1	TRBV11-2
CASSQEAQAPEWRELFF	TRBJ2-2	TRBV4-1
CASSGGLPSGANVLTF	TRBJ2-6	TRBV12-3/TRBV12-4
CASSLRRRDPSQGYTF	TRBJ1-2	TRBV19
CASSLWGLGGTEAFF	TRBJ1-1	TRBV7-2
CASSLIRGSGEETQYF	TRBJ2-5	TRBV7-9
CASSPIYSGANVLTF	TRBJ2-6	TRBV9
CASSFKGLADNEQFF	TRBJ2-1	TRBV6-5
CASSQLTARLYNEQFF	TRBJ2-1	TRBV14
CASSSIAGVVDTQYF	TRBJ2-3	TRBV27
CATEAGQHNYGYTF	TRBJ1-2	TRBV15
CASSEAGTEYGYTF	TRBJ1-2	TRBV2
CASSLGPTTGSYGYTF	TRBJ1-2	TRBV5-1
CASSQGQGWNTEAFF	TRBJ1-1	TRBV4-1
CSISGQGRYEQYF	TRBJ2-7	TRBV29-1
CAWRAQGPYNQPQHF	TRBJ1-5	TRBV30
CASSLDGGQQLRTDTQYF	TRBJ2-3	TRBV5-4
CASSFQGTEAFF	TRBJ1-1	TRBV6-2/TRBV6-3
CASSLATYYEQYF	TRBJ2-7	TRBV5-6
CASSRPSRTGVEKLFF	TRBJ1-4	TRBV7-9
CASSQRLAREQFF	TRBJ2-1	TRBV3-1
CASSLATPGSTDTQYF	TRBJ2-3	TRBV7-2
CASSLPGAGGTQYF	TRBJ2-3	TRBV7-2
CSARVDGEQYF	TRBJ2-7	TRBV20-1
CAISTPGLAGYNEQFF	TRBJ2-1	TRBV10-3
CASRRGTTSEQYF	TRBJ2-7	TRBV2
CASSSGQMNEQFF	TRBJ2-1	TRBV7-2
CASSPYARTSGGFNEQFF	TRBJ2-1	TRBV7-8
CASSRGSNQPQHF	TRBJ1-5	TRBV12-3/TRBV12-4
CAVEGAGNQPQHF	TRBJ1-5	TRBV21-1
CASSLRGNSARETQYF	TRBJ2-5	TRBV5-1
CASSLGSFQGTKTNQPQHF	TRBJ1-5	TRBV19
CSASPGLVGYTF	TRBJ1-2	TRBV20-1
CASEQAGGLRDTQYF	TRBJ2-3	TRBV5-1
CASSLGGDMGYEQYF	TRBJ2-7	TRBV5-4
CASSDPAGQKQYF	TRBJ2-7	TRBV10-1